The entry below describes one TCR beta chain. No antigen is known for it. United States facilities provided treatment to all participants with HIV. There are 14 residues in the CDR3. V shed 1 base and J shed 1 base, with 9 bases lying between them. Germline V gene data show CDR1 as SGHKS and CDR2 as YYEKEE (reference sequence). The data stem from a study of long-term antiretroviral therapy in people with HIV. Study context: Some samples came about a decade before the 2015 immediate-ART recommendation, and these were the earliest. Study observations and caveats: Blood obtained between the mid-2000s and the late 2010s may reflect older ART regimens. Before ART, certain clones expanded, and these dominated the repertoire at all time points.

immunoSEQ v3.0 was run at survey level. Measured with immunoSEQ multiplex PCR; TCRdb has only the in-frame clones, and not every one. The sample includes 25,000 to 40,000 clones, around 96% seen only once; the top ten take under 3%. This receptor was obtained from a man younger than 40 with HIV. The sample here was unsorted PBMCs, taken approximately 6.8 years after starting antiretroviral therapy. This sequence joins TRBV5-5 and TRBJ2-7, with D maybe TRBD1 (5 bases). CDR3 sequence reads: CASSLSGQSYEQYF. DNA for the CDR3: TGTGCCAGCAGCTTGAGTGGACAATCCTACGAGCAGTACTTC.